This TCR beta chain was found in a study of T-cell reconstitution after alpha-beta-depleted transplantation in children (TCRdb year 2016). Regarding the complete study: Using TCR repertoire profiling, the study followed T-cell immune reconstitution in a quantitative way in children after TCRalphabeta/CD19-depleted allogeneic hematopoietic cell transplantation.

Trimming removed 3 bases from V and 6 bases from J; the gene matches leave 7 bases unexplained. Measured from the cysteine to the phenylalanine, the CDR3 is 15 residues long. Of all the DNA, just the CDR3 is kept, 45 bases in frame from base 1. Sequences SGHNT (CDR1) and YENEEA (CDR2) are obtained from the germline V gene. This clonotype was seen only a few times. Its cognate antigen has yet to be identified. Per-base qualities were not stored, and no clone one base away is much larger. Library method: PCR. The sequencing machine was an Illumina HiSeq 2500. TCR libraries were prepared with molecular barcoding, using unique molecular identifiers to normalize TCRbeta repertoire quantification. TCRdb trimmed the raw reads at Q25, called clones with MiXCR and kept productive beta chains. Every CDR3 protein is listed once, alongside the most common genes and DNA of its rows. This sample holds approximately 640,000 distinct CDR3 sequences; 16% were observed only once. The ten largest clones take up approximately 1.1% of the sample.

The source of this sequence is a human donor who donated a stem cell graft to a child with acute myeloid leukemia. Recombination connected TRBV11-3 to TRBJ2-1; 8 junctional bases match TRBD1. This material consisted of PBMCs from the stem cell graft donor, taken from the stem cell graft. The DNA reads TGTGCCAGCAGCTTTGCAGGACAGGGTAGCAATGAGCAGTTCTTC. This encodes CASSFAGQGSNEQFF. The full variable domain, with segments outside the CDR3 supplied by the reference TRBV11-3 and TRBJ2-1 proteins, appears as EAGVVQSPRYKIIEKKQPVAFWCNPISGHNTLYWYLQNLGQGPELLIRYENEEAVDDSQLPKDRFSAERLKGVDSTLKIQPAELGDSAVYLCASSFAGQGSNEQFFGPGTRLTVL.